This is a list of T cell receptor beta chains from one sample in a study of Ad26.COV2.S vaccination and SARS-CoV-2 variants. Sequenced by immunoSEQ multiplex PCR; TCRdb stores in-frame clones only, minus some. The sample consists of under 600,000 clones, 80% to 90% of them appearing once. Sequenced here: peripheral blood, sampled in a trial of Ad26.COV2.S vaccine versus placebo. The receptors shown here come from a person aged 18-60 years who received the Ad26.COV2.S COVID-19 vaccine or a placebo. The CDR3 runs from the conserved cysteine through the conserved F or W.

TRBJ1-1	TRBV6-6	CASREYRGTEAFF
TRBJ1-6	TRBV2	CASSSEGFSPLHF
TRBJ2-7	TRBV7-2	CASSLAPARLYEQYF
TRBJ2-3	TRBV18	CASSPNRQGATDTQYF
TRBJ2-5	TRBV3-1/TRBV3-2	CASSQEWQQETQYF
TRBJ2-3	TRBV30	CAWNHGQGVSDTQYF
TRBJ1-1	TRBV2	CASIKLGTEAFF
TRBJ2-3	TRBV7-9	CASSLGDSHTDTQYF
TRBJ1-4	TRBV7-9	CASSLGALNEKLFF
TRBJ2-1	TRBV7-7	CASSLSAASGNEQFF
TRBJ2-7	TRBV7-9	CASSLRGGPNEQYF
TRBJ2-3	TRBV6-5	CASSYSKGHSTDTQYF
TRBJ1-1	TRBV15	CATSVRLRENTEAFF
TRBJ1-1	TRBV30	CAWSVTGANTEAFF
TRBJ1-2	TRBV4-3	CASSRRTSSDAGILTF
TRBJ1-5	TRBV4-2	CASSQDYGSWPQHF
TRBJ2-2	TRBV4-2	CASSQARGDTGELFF
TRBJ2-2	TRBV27	CASSLYSPNTGELFF
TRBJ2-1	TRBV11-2	CASSLKTSGYNEQFF
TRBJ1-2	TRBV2	CASGAPLPQTTYGYTF
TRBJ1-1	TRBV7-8	CASSTHPTDGNTEAFF
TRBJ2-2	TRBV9	CASSVGVGELFF
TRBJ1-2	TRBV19	CASRVPGTFGDGYTF
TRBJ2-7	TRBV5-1	CATALAGSYEQYF
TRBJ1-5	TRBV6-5	CASRPDRGRNQPQHF
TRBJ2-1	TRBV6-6	CATQAAGQGTRNEQFF
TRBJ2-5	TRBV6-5	CASSYSMGPTTQYF
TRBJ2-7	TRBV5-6	CASSQQGYEQYF
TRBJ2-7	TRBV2	CASKRTGASYEQYF
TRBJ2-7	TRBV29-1	CSVGQGIGNEQYF
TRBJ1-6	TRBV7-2	CASSPALVYNSPLHF
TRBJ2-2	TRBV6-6	CASSYGTGLAGELFF
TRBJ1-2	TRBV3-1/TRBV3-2	CASSESYGYTF
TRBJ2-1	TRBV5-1	CASSLDGTGYYNEQFF
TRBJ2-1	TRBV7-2	CASSTGPDNEQFF
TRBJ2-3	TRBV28	CASSIAGVADTQYF
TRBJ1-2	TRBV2	CASKSSSGTTSGYTF
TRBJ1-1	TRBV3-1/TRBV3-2	CASSQDHVNTEAFF
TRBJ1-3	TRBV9	CASSVQGSSGNTIYF
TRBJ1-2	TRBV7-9	CASSVSRTERYGYTF
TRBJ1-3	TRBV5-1	CASSSQGATGNTIYF
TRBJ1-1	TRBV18	CASSPPSDREAFF
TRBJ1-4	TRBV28	CASSLLTGAGEKLFF
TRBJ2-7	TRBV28	CASSAGTVPYEQYF
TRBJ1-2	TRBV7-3	CASSPGTANYGYTF
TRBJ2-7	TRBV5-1	CASSLDRETYEQYF
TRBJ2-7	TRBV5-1	CASSFGQYEQYF
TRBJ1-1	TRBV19	CASTRQGIAGTEAFF
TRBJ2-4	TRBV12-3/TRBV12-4	CASSQRDGIQYF